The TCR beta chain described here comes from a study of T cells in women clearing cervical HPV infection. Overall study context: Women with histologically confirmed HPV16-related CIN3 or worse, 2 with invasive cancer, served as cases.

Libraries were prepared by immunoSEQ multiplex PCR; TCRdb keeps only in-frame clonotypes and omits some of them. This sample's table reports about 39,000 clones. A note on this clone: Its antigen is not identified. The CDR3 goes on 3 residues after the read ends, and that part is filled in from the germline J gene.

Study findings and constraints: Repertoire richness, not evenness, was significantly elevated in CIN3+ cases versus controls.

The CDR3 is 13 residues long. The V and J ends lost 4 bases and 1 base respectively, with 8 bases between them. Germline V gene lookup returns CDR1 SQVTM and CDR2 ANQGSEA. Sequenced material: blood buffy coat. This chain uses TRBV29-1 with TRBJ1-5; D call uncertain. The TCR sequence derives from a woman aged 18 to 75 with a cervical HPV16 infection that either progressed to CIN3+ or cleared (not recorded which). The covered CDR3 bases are TGCAGCGTTGGAAAAGGGAGCAATCAGCCC. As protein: CSVGKGSNQP. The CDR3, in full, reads CSVGKGSNQPQHF.